These 14 T cell receptor beta chains share one sample of origin, sequenced in a study of T cell responses to AZD1222 COVID-19 vaccine. Generated by immunoSEQ multiplex PCR, the TCRdb table keeps only in-frame clones and is missing some. The repertoire has 150,000 to 170,000 clones, roughly nine tenths of them found once; the top ten carry 18%. The material was peripheral blood, obtained on day 0 of AZD1222 vaccination. Source of these receptors: an adult in good health.

The chain is built from TRBV21-1 and TRBJ1-1; the table's D call TRBD1 went unverified against the DNA. TRBV21-1 is annotated as a pseudogene. The CDR3 length is 15 residues. CDR3 nucleotides: TGTGCCAGCAGCACCCGGGACAGAGACCACACTGAAGCTTTCTTT. As protein: CASSTRDRDHTEAFF.

This chain links TRBV7-2 with TRBJ2-3, with 11 bases aligning to TRBD1. CDR3 length: 15 residues. J was trimmed by 5 bases and V by 5 bases; bases with no gene match: 6. The germline gives CDR1 SGHTA, CDR2 FQGNSA. The CDR3 reads CASSPRTGGRDTQYF. DNA of the CDR3: TGTGCCAGCAGCCCCAGGACAGGGGGCAGAGATACGCAGTATTTT.

This chain uses TRBV3-1 (or the pseudogene TRBV3-2) with TRBJ1-2; a weak D match, TRBD1 (5 bases). The germline V gene encodes CDR1 LGHDT and CDR2 YNNKEL (reference sequence). There are 14 residues in the CDR3. V dropped 1 base and J dropped 4 bases, with 10 bases sitting between them. The CDR3 bases are TGTGCCAGCAGCCAAGGGGGACGGATCTATGGCTACACCTTC. Encoded protein: CASSQGGRIYGYTF.

In this sample, this clone turned up once. The gene calls are TRBV24-1 and TRBJ2-7; D uncertain. V was cut by 5 bases and J by 6 bases, with 13 bases left in between. Germline V gene data show CDR1 as KGHDR and CDR2 as SFDVKD. This CDR3 contains 13 residues. The CDR3 loop reads CATSAPDQAEQYF. CDR3 nucleotide sequence: TGTGCCACCAGTGCCCCGGACCAGGCCGAGCAGTACTTC.

This chain joins TRBV5-6 and TRBJ1-5; D call uncertain. Trimming shortened V by 2 bases and J by 5 bases, and 11 bases separated the two germline ends. The CDR3 is made up of 14 amino acids. CDR1 is SGHDT and CDR2 is YYEEEE in the germline V gene. The CDR3, as DNA: TGTGCCAGCAGCTTTGCTACGGGTTATCAGCCCCAGCATTTT. Protein sequence: CASSFATGYQPQHF. The whole variable domain, remainder taken from reference TRBV5-6 and TRBJ1-5, is DAGVTQSPTHLIKTRGQQVTLRCSPKSGHDTVSWYQQALGQGPQFIFQYYEEEERQRGNFPDRFSGHQFPNYSSELNVNALLLGDSALYLCASSFATGYQPQHFGDGTRLSIL.

This chain links TRBV3-1 (or the pseudogene TRBV3-2) with TRBJ2-3; 11 nucleotides agree with TRBD2. The CDR3 runs to 16 residues. With 4 bases clipped from V and 3 bases from J, the junction kept 6 bases outside the gene matches. Looked up from germline, CDR1 is LGHDT and CDR2 is YNNKEL (reference sequence). Here the CDR3 reads CASSLRLAGSTDTQYF. CDR3 DNA: TGTGCCAGCAGCCTCCGACTAGCGGGGTCTACAGATACGCAGTATTTT.

This chain links TRBV10-3 with TRBJ1-2; no reliable D call. V was pared by 3 bases and J by 8 bases, with 16 bases between. In germline, CDR1 is ENHRY, CDR2 SYGVKD. This CDR3 region has 14 residues. The CDR3 bases are TGTGCCATCAGTGACGAGGGAGCCCTTGGGGGCTACACCTTC. It encodes CAISDEGALGGYTF.

This chain connects TRBV18 to TRBJ2-1; D unresolved. Per germline, CDR1 KGHSH and CDR2 LQKENI. This CDR3 spans 14 amino acids. Trimming removed 7 bases at V and 7 bases at J, with 17 bases between. Here the CDR3 reads CASLPKPVPNEQFF. CDR3 DNA sequence: TGTGCCAGCTTACCTAAGCCCGTACCTAATGAGCAGTTCTTC.

This chain uses TRBV11-3 with TRBJ2-7; 7 bases align to TRBD1. Germline V lookup: CDR1 SGHNT, CDR2 YENEEA. The CDR3 runs to 14 residues. V shed 3 bases, J shed 7 bases, and the junction held 9 bases outside the gene matches. The CDR3 DNA is TGTGCCAGCAGCTTCGACAGGGCCGGAATAGAGCAGTACTTC. The encoded protein is CASSFDRAGIEQYF.

The rearrangement links TRBV6-5 to TRBJ2-1, with 7 bases fitting TRBD2. V lost 7 bases, J lost 7 bases, and 10 bases stayed unmatched. Germline V gene data show CDR1 as MNHEY and CDR2 as SVGAGI. This CDR3 contains 14 residues. CDR3 DNA sequence: TGTGCCAGCAAGGTTCCTAGCGGTACGAATGAGCAGTTCTTC. Translated: CASKVPSGTNEQFF.

The chain uses TRBV27 and TRBJ1-4; 9 nucleotides agree with TRBD1. The CDR3 is made up of 17 amino acids. The trim removed 5 bases at V and 10 bases at J, leaving 17 bases unmatched. Germline V CDR1 and CDR2: MNHEY, SMNVEV (reference sequence). The CDR3 region is CASSQLSGTGPRGKLFF. The DNA for the CDR3 is TGTGCCAGCAGTCAACTATCCGGGACAGGGCCCCGTGGAAAACTGTTTTTT.

The V and J genes are TRBV28 and TRBJ1-5, with 8 bases lining up with TRBD1. The V segment lost 3 bases and the J segment 1 base; nucleotides outside the gene matches: 2. Germline lookup yields CDR1 MDHEN and CDR2 SYDVKM. The CDR3 loop spans 15 amino acids. The DNA for the CDR3 is TGTGCCAGCAGTTTGACAGGGGTGAGCAATCAGCCCCAGCATTTT. Translation: CASSLTGVSNQPQHF.

This clone was seen only once. V usage is TRBV7-2 and J usage is TRBJ1-1, with 9 bases identical to TRBD1. J lost 4 bases, V lost 6 bases, and 3 bases had no gene match. There are 13 residues in the CDR3. CDR1 and CDR2 from the germline V gene are SGHTA and FQGNSA. CDR3 loop: CASRVQGATEAFF. In DNA form, the CDR3 reads TGTGCCAGCAGGGTACAGGGGGCCACTGAAGCTTTCTTT.

The J gene is TRBJ1-5, the V gene TRBV6-2 or TRBV6-3; 7 nucleotides match TRBD1. The CDR3 runs to 16 residues. Germline V gene sequence: CDR1 MNHEY, CDR2 SVGEGT. J gave up 1 base and V 6 bases, and 9 bases lay outside the gene matches. CDR3: CASSPPDRASNQPQHF. CDR3 nucleotide sequence: TGTGCCAGCAGCCCTCCCGACAGGGCCAGCAATCAGCCCCAGCATTTT.